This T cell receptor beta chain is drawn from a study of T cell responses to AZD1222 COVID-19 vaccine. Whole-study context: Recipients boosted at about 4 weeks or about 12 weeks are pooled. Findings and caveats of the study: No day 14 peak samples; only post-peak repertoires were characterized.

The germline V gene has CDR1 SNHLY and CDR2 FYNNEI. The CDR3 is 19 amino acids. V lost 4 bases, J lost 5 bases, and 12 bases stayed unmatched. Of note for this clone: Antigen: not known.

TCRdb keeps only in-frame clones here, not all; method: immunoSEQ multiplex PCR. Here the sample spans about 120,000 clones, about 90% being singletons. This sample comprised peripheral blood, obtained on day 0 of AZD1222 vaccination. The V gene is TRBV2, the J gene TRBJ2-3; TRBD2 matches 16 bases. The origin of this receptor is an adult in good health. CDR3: CASSVWGLAGGPGKDTQYF. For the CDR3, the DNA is TGTGCCAGCAGTGTATGGGGACTAGCGGGGGGGCCAGGGAAAGATACGCAGTATTTT.